Listed here are 22 T cell receptor beta chains from one sample, sequenced in a study of T cells in localized non-small cell lung cancer. This table comes from immunoSEQ multiplex PCR, and its TCRdb copy is limited to in-frame clones, with some not included. In the table there are about 77,000 clones, 88% of which are singletons. Sequencing was performed on peripheral blood, taken before any cancer treatment. These receptors all stem from a woman aged 35-75 years with stage I squamous cell lung carcinoma.

The chain has TRBV5-5 and TRBJ1-1, with D uncertain. Trimming stripped 4 bases from V and 8 bases from J, with 12 bases between. In germline, CDR1 is SGHKS, CDR2 YYEKEE (reference sequence). The CDR3 length is 12 residues. The CDR3 protein is CASSDLRPEAFF. In nucleotides, the CDR3 is TGTGCCAGCAGCGACCTCCGCCCCGAAGCTTTCTTT. Filled out from reference TRBV5-5 and TRBJ1-1, the complete variable domain reads DAGVTQSPTHLIKTRGQQVTLRCSPISGHKSVSWYQQVLGQGPQFIFQYYEKEERGRGNFPDRFSARQFPNYSSELNVNALLLGDSALYLCASSDLRPEAFFGQGTRLTVV.

This clone was counted ten times or more. The chain recombines TRBV15 with TRBJ1-4; D might be TRBD1 (5 bases). Germline V CDR1 and CDR2: LNHNV, YYDKDF (reference sequence). The CDR3 spans 15 residues. V shed 0 bases and J shed 7 bases, with 12 bases lying between them. CDR3 protein: CATSRDRGVGEKLFF. CDR3 DNA sequence: TGTGCCACCAGCAGAGACCGGGGGGTCGGTGAAAAACTGTTTTTT.

This rearrangement joins TRBV5-1 to TRBJ2-5; 11 positions match TRBD2. V shed 4 bases and J 1 base; nucleotides not matched to a gene: 3. Germline CDR1 reads SGHRS; CDR2 reads YFSETQ. This CDR3 is built from 15 residues. CDR3 sequence: CASSVLAGVQETQYF. CDR3 sequence (DNA): TGCGCCAGCAGCGTACTAGCGGGGGTCCAAGAGACCCAGTACTTC.

The chain uses TRBV19 and TRBJ1-5, with D unclear. In germline, CDR1 is LNHDA, CDR2 SQIVND (reference sequence). CDR3 size: 16 residues. V was shortened by 2 bases and J by 6 bases, with 17 bases between the two germline ends. This CDR3 reads CASSITERAGGQPQHF. The CDR3 DNA reads TGTGCCAGTAGTATAACGGAGCGAGCCGGAGGTCAGCCCCAGCATTTT.

This clone was observed a handful of times. The chain is built from TRBV5-1 and TRBJ1-6; TRBD1 agrees at 7 bases. The V and J ends lost 3 bases and 7 bases, in that order; junction bases with no gene match: 10. Germline V lookup: CDR1 SGHRS, CDR2 YFSETQ. The CDR3 extends over 16 amino acids. This CDR3 is CASSYTPTGTNSPLHF. The CDR3 DNA follows: TGCGCCAGCAGCTATACACCGACAGGGACAAATTCACCCCTCCACTTT.

V and J are TRBV7-2 and TRBJ1-5; a weak D match, TRBD1 (6 bases). The CDR3 loop spans 13 amino acids. Trimming shortened V by 6 bases and J by 2 bases, and 8 bases separated the two germline ends. The germline CDR1 and CDR2 sequences are SGHTA and FQGNSA. The DNA for the CDR3 is TGTGCCAGCAGTACAGGGCGCAATCAGCCCCAGCATTTT. This translates into CASSTGRNQPQHF.

The chain employs TRBV19 and TRBJ1-2; D remains unclear. Germline CDR1 reads LNHDA; CDR2 reads SQIVND (reference sequence). The CDR3 contains 13 residues. Between the trimmed V and J ends, which lost 0 bases and 4 bases, there was a span of 6 bases. The DNA for the CDR3 is TGTGCCAGTAGTATAGAACAGCGCTATGGCTACACCTTC. Its protein is CASSIEQRYGYTF.

This rearrangement joins TRBV9 to TRBJ2-7; D may be TRBD2 (5 bases). The germline V gene has CDR1 SGDLS and CDR2 YYNGEE. The V end was cut by 0 bases, the J end by 4 bases, with 14 bases between. The CDR3 is 15 amino acids. CDR3 nucleotides: TGTGCCAGCAGCGTAGGAAGGGAAGGGAGTTACGAGCAGTACTTC. Its protein is CASSVGREGSYEQYF.

The chain couples TRBV6-1 to TRBJ1-4; 7 bases align to TRBD1. With V trimmed by 11 bases and J by 5 bases, 8 bases remained unmatched. CDR1 and CDR2 (germline): MNHNS, SASEGT. The CDR3 consists of 13 residues. This chain's CDR3 is CAGMTGSNEKLFF. CDR3 DNA sequence: TGTGCCGGAATGACAGGGTCAAATGAAAAACTGTTTTTT.

The CDR3 DNA follows: TGTGCCAGCAGCTTAGCGACAGGAGACAACACTGAAGCTTTCTTT. Its translation is CASSLATGDNTEAFF. The chain uses TRBV7-2 and TRBJ1-1; TRBD1 might be the D (6 bases). The CDR3 has 15 amino acids. The V gene's germline CDR1 is SGHTA and CDR2 FQGNSA. With 0 bases removed from V and 2 bases from J, the gap between germline ends came to 10 bases.

This clone was detected once. The chain uses TRBV6-5 and TRBJ1-1; D perhaps matches TRBD1 (6 bases). V was clipped by 2 bases and J by 1 base, with 8 bases between them. The CDR3 runs 14 residues. Germline V gene lookup returns CDR1 MNHEY and CDR2 SVGAGI. The CDR3: CASSYGGANTEAFF. The DNA for the CDR3 is TGTGCCAGCAGTTACGGGGGGGCGAACACTGAAGCTTTCTTT.

This chain uses TRBV30 with TRBJ2-7; TRBD1 matches at 9 bases. Germline V gives CDR1 GTSNPN, CDR2 SVGIG (reference sequence). There are 14 residues in the CDR3. Germline trimming cut 0 bases from V and 5 bases from J; bases unmatched to any gene: 5. CDR3 in amino acids: CAWSVGTGWNEQYF. The CDR3 DNA follows: TGTGCCTGGAGTGTAGGGACAGGGTGGAACGAGCAGTACTTC.

With respect to this clone: Other DNA sequences in the same sample also yield this CDR3. V is TRBV18 and J is TRBJ1-2; D uncertain. The CDR3 covers 14 residues. Germline V gives CDR1 KGHSH, CDR2 LQKENI. The V and J ends lost 6 bases and 2 bases respectively, with 13 bases between them. CDR3 region: CASSGDRANYGYTF. As DNA, the CDR3 is TGTGCCAGCTCGGGAGACCGCGCCAACTATGGCTACACCTTC.

The chain employs TRBV10-1 and TRBJ2-2; D gene uncertain. Germline assignment: CDR1 WNHNN and CDR2 SYGVQD (reference sequence). The CDR3 extends over 13 amino acids. The V and J ends lost 3 bases and 5 bases respectively, with 7 bases between them. CDR3 sequence: CASSDFRTGELFF. The DNA for the CDR3 is TGCGCCAGCAGTGATTTTCGGACCGGGGAGCTGTTTTTT.

This clone has more than one count but fewer than ten. This rearrangement joins TRBV2 to TRBJ1-6; D uncertain. Trimming took off 6 bases at V and 5 bases at J, with 5 bases between the two ends. Germline V lookup: CDR1 SNHLY, CDR2 FYNNEI. This CDR3 is built from 12 residues. The CDR3 protein is CASRRDNSPLHF. The CDR3 DNA sequence: TGTGCCAGCAGGAGAGATAATTCACCCCTCCACTTT.

Only one count was recorded for this clone. CDR3 sequence (DNA): TGCGCCAGCAGCTTGAGCCTAGCGGGGATACAAGAGACCCAGTACTTC. It specifies CASSLSLAGIQETQYF. The chain links TRBV5-1 to TRBJ2-5, with 9 positions matching TRBD2. The CDR3 has 16 residues. With 1 base clipped from V and 2 bases from J, the junction kept 6 bases outside the gene matches. Germline V gene data show CDR1 as SGHRS and CDR2 as YFSETQ.

CDR3 protein: CAIPDPTGGSYGYTF. The CDR3 DNA sequence: TGTGCCATCCCGGACCCGACAGGGGGATCCTATGGCTACACCTTC. The gene calls are TRBV21-1 and TRBJ1-2; the table's D call, TRBD1, has no DNA check behind it. TRBV21-1 is a pseudogene locus. This CDR3 has 15 residues.

V gene TRBV2 combines with J gene TRBJ1-5; D not resolved. The CDR3 sequence is 14 residues long. Between the trimmed V and J ends, which lost 8 bases and 2 bases, there was a span of 13 bases. Germline V gene sequence: CDR1 SNHLY, CDR2 FYNNEI. The CDR3 is CASRRPAGNQPQHF. The CDR3 DNA reads as TGTGCCAGCCGGAGGCCGGCCGGCAATCAGCCCCAGCATTTT.

The chain employs TRBV11-2 and TRBJ2-1; D is possibly TRBD2 (6 bases). V was pared by 0 bases and J by 2 bases, with 8 bases between. CDR1 and CDR2 from the germline V gene are SGHAT and FQNNGV. This CDR3 region has 15 residues. CDR3 sequence reads: CASSLDAGTYNEQFF. CDR3 coding DNA: TGTGCCAGCAGCTTAGATGCGGGAACCTACAATGAGCAGTTCTTC.

The CDR3 DNA follows: TGTGCCAGCAGTTGGGGCGACCCGATAGCCAAAAACATTCAGTACTTC. Translating gives CASSWGDPIAKNIQYF. V is TRBV6-6 and J is TRBJ2-4, with D maybe TRBD1 (5 bases). With 4 bases removed from V and 0 bases from J, the gap between germline ends came to 13 bases. The CDR3 has 16 residues. Germline V gene lookup returns CDR1 MNHNY and CDR2 SVGAGI (reference sequence).

The rearrangement uses TRBV9 and TRBJ2-5; TRBD2 matches 12 bases. Germline V gene lookup returns CDR1 SGDLS and CDR2 YYNGEE. V shed 4 bases, J shed 4 bases, and the junction held 8 bases outside the gene matches. This CDR3 region has 16 residues. Here the CDR3 reads CASSTLAGGLSETQYF. In DNA, the CDR3 is TGTGCCAGCAGCACCCTAGCGGGGGGGCTTTCAGAGACCCAGTACTTC.

The chain combines TRBV5-3 with TRBJ1-6; 7 bases align to TRBD1. TRBV5-3 carries the ORF label, with uncertain function. The CDR3 is 16 residues long. The ends lost 4 bases at V and 7 bases at J; junction bases unmatched: 11. CDR3 sequence: CARSADRVCENSPLHF. The CDR3 bases are TGTGCCAGAAGCGCAGACAGGGTGTGCGAGAATTCACCCCTCCACTTT.